These 32 T cell receptor beta chains originate from one sample sequenced in a study of human T cells and chemical hapten exposure. The template was total RNA from unfractionated whole blood. Each CDR3 protein gets one entry after TCRdb re-called the 5' RACE reads with MiXCR. The data show 110,000 or so distinct CDR3 sequences, around 20% seen once. Receptors were obtained from a human donor in good health.

The rearrangement uses TRBV11-2 and TRBJ2-7; no firm D call. Per germline, CDR1 SGHAT and CDR2 FQNNGV. The CDR3 is 12 amino acids. V was shortened by 3 bases and J by 4 bases, with 7 bases between the two germline ends. CDR3 sequence (DNA): TGTGCCAGCAGCTTTCTGTCGTACGAGCAGTACTTC. Protein sequence: CASSFLSYEQYF.

The rearrangement joins TRBV5-1 to TRBJ2-7; no clear D gene. CDR3 size: 17 residues. V gave up 4 bases and J gave up 3 bases, with 23 bases separating them. Germline V gene sequence: CDR1 SGHRS, CDR2 YFSETQ. CDR3 residues: CASSALTPGQARYEQYF. The CDR3 region has the DNA TGCGCCAGCAGCGCCCTTACCCCCGGGCAGGCTCGCTACGAGCAGTACTTC.

The V gene is TRBV7-8, the J gene TRBJ2-3; 12 nucleotides match TRBD2. V shed 4 bases and J 8 bases; nucleotides not matched to a gene: 7. The CDR3 is 15 amino acids. CDR1 is SGHVS, CDR2 FQNEAQ, per germline. The CDR3 sequence: CASSWTSGDESTQYF. The CDR3 DNA sequence: TGTGCCAGCAGCTGGACTAGCGGGGACGAATCTACGCAGTATTTT.

V gene TRBV6-5 combines with J gene TRBJ1-6; D gene uncertain. CDR3 size: 14 residues. V lost 10 bases to trimming and J lost 3 bases, with 13 bases between them. Germline loops: CDR1 MNHEY, CDR2 SVGAGI. The CDR3 spells CATYSRHYNSPLHF. The DNA of the CDR3 is TGTGCCACCTACTCACGCCACTATAATTCACCCCTCCACTTT.

This clonotype was seen ten or more times. This sequence joins TRBV30 and TRBJ2-1; TRBD2 aligns across 9 bases. The V segment lost 1 base and the J segment 3 bases; nucleotides outside the gene matches: 7. The CDR3 totals 16 residues. CDR1 and CDR2 (germline): GTSNPN, SVGIG (reference sequence). The CDR3 DNA sequence: TGTGCCTGGAGTGCTGATTTAGCGGGAGTCTACAATGAGCAGTTCTTC. It translates to CAWSADLAGVYNEQFF.

The chain couples TRBV6-6 to TRBJ1-2, with 10 nucleotides matching TRBD1. Losses at the gene ends were 1 base for V and 8 bases for J; bases not matched to a gene: 7. CDR3 size: 15 residues. Germline assignment: CDR1 MNHNY and CDR2 SVGAGI (reference sequence). CDR3 DNA: TGTGCCAGCAGTTACTTCGAGGGGACAGGGGCCGGCTACACCTTC. This codes for CASSYFEGTGAGYTF.

CDR3 sequence: CASSPTGGDNQPQHF. The CDR3 nucleotides read TGTGCCAGCAGTCCGACAGGGGGCGACAATCAGCCCCAGCATTTT. The chain uses TRBV12-3 or TRBV12-4 and TRBJ1-5; 10 nucleotides line up with TRBD1. V trimming: 5 bases; J trimming: 3 bases; junction bases outside the gene matches: 4. CDR3 length: 15 amino acids.

This clonotype was counted a few times. The rearrangement uses TRBV15 and TRBJ2-7; 10 positions agree with TRBD2. Germline trimming cut 3 bases from V and 7 bases from J; bases unmatched to any gene: 24. Germline V gene data show CDR1 as LNHNV and CDR2 as YYDKDF (reference sequence). The CDR3 consists of 20 residues. This CDR3 reads CATSSGGLSGRAPFSGEQYF. CDR3 in DNA: TGTGCCACCAGCAGCGGGGGATTGAGCGGGAGGGCCCCATTTTCGGGGGAGCAGTACTTC.

This clonotype was counted between two and nine times. This chain uses TRBV30 with TRBJ1-1; D is uncertain. The CDR3 runs to 13 residues. Trimming stripped 4 bases from V and 4 bases from J, with 13 bases between. Germline CDR1 is GTSNPN and CDR2 is SVGIG (reference sequence). CDR3 loop: CAWNSGLGTEAFF. Written as DNA, the CDR3 is TGTGCCTGGAACTCAGGACTGGGCACTGAAGCTTTCTTT. The full variable domain, its missing parts supplied by reference TRBV30 and TRBJ1-1, is SQTIHQWPATLVQPVGSPLSLECTVEGTSNPNLYWYRQAAGRGLQLLFYSVGIGQISSEVPQNLSASRPQDRQFILSSKKLLLSDSGFYLCAWNSGLGTEAFFGQGTRLTVV.

The chain is built from TRBV12-3 or TRBV12-4 and TRBJ1-4; 7 bases line up with TRBD1. Germline trimming cut 3 bases from V and 10 bases from J; bases unmatched to any gene: 14. This CDR3 is 16 amino acids long. The CDR3 protein is CASSFRLGGQEGKLFF. In DNA, the CDR3 is TGTGCCAGCAGTTTTCGATTGGGCGGACAGGAGGGAAAACTGTTTTTT.

V and J are TRBV29-1 and TRBJ2-5; D tentatively reads TRBD1 or TRBD2 (5 bases each). The germline CDR1 and CDR2 sequences are SQVTM and ANQGSEA. V dropped 2 bases and J dropped 2 bases, with 21 bases sitting between them. This CDR3 comprises 17 residues. The CDR3 DNA sequence: TGCAGCGTTGAATGGCTCGGGGACCAAAACCGACAAGAGACCCAGTACTTC. It encodes CSVEWLGDQNRQETQYF.

The chain uses TRBV5-4 and TRBJ1-4; weak D call: TRBD1 (5 bases). V was pared by 1 base and J by 7 bases, with 11 bases between. This CDR3 region has 14 residues. Germline V gene lookup returns CDR1 SGHNT and CDR2 YYREEE (reference sequence). The CDR3 here is CASSLSGKSEKLFF. In nucleotides, the CDR3 is TGTGCCAGCAGCTTGTCAGGGAAAAGTGAAAAACTGTTTTTT.

This clonotype was seen only a few times. The V and J genes are TRBV7-2 and TRBJ2-1; D gene uncertain. The germline V and J ends were trimmed by 2 bases and 1 base, with 12 bases remaining between them. CDR3 length: 16 residues. The germline V gene has CDR1 SGHTA and CDR2 FQGNSA. CDR3 bases: TGTGCCAGCAGCTTAACGTCGGTCTCTTCCTACAATGAGCAGTTCTTC. This translates into CASSLTSVSSYNEQFF.

This clonotype was detected only a few times. The chain combines TRBV9 with TRBJ2-7; 7 positions match TRBD1. CDR1 and CDR2 (germline): SGDLS, YYNGEE. The CDR3 consists of 15 residues. The V and J ends lost 3 bases and 2 bases, in that order; junction bases with no gene match: 8. The CDR3 loop is CASSARQGSAYEQYF. In DNA form, the CDR3 reads TGTGCCAGCAGCGCTCGACAGGGTTCTGCCTACGAGCAGTACTTC.

Note on this clonotype: One end of the junction varies from germline; a read error may be responsible. In DNA form, the CDR3 reads TGTGCCAGCAGGGAAGGACTATATGGCTACACCTTC. Its translation is CASREGLYGYTF. J is TRBJ1-2 and V is TRBV2; D remains ambiguous. The V gene's germline CDR1 is SNHLY and CDR2 FYNNEI. CDR3 size: 12 residues.

J is TRBJ2-1 and V is TRBV10-3; perhaps TRBD2 as D (7 bases). The CDR3 extends over 15 amino acids. V shed 4 bases and J shed 9 bases, with 19 bases lying between them. Germline CDR1 and CDR2: ENHRY and SYGVKD. This chain's CDR3 is CAISGGERRGGEQFF. The CDR3 DNA sequence: TGTGCCATCAGTGGCGGAGAGCGGAGGGGGGGTGAGCAGTTCTTC.

J is TRBJ2-3 and V is TRBV29-1, with 8 bases matching TRBD2. The J segment lost 2 bases and the V segment lost 0 bases, leaving 13 bases of the junction unmatched. Germline V gives CDR1 SQVTM, CDR2 ANQGSEA. The CDR3 is made up of 18 amino acids. Here the CDR3 DNA reads TGCAGCGTTGAAGATCTCGTCGAGACGGGAGGGCCCACAGATACGCAGTATTTT. This translates into CSVEDLVETGGPTDTQYF.

The V gene is TRBV12-3 or TRBV12-4, the J gene TRBJ1-5; D unclear. This CDR3 region has 14 residues. V was trimmed by 6 bases and J by 0 bases, leaving 9 bases between them. Here the CDR3 reads CASSLQASNQPQHF. CDR3 DNA sequence: TGTGCCAGCAGCCTACAAGCTAGCAATCAGCCCCAGCATTTT.

The chain is built from TRBV7-3 and TRBJ2-1; D ambiguous. There are 11 residues in the CDR3. Germline V gene data show CDR1 as SGHTA and CDR2 as FQGTGA. Trimming left V 2 bases short and J 10 bases short, with 6 bases between. This CDR3 reads CASSLGVEQFF. The CDR3 DNA reads TGTGCCAGCAGCTTAGGGGTCGAGCAGTTCTTC. The whole variable domain, remainder taken from reference TRBV7-3 and TRBJ2-1, is GAGVSQTPSNKVTEKGKYVELRCDPISGHTALYWYRQSLGQGPEFLIYFQGTGAADDSGLPNDRFFAVRPEGSVSTLKIQRTERGDSAVYLCASSLGVEQFFGPGTRLTVL.

The J gene is TRBJ2-7, the V gene TRBV6-5; D might be TRBD1 (7 bases). In germline, CDR1 is MNHEY, CDR2 SVGAGI. The CDR3 length is 13 residues. V was cut by 2 bases and J by 7 bases, with 12 bases left in between. This chain's CDR3 is CASSYEGAGEQYF. The DNA of the CDR3 is TGTGCCAGCAGTTACGAGGGGGCGGGGGAGCAGTACTTC.

On this clonotype: A junction boundary mismatches the germline segment, possibly from a read error. The chain has TRBV5-1 and TRBJ2-1; TRBD2 aligns across 8 bases. The length of the CDR3 is 13 residues. Per the germline V gene, CDR1 is SGHRS and CDR2 is YFSETQ. The CDR3, as DNA: TGCGCCAGCAGCTTGGATGGAGCGGGAGTTTTGATCTTC. This encodes CASSLDGAGVLIF. The full variable domain, in which reference TRBV5-1 and TRBJ2-1 provide the parts outside the CDR3, is KAGVTQTPRYLIKTRGQQVTLSCSPISGHRSVSWYQQTPGQGLQFLFEYFSETQRNKGNFPGRFSGRQFSNSRSEMNVSTLELGDSALYLCASSLDGAGVLIFGPGTRLTVL.

There are a few counts of this clonotype. V is TRBV29-1 and J is TRBJ2-1; the match to TRBD2 covers 13 bases. This CDR3 has 15 amino acids. Per germline, CDR1 SQVTM and CDR2 ANQGSEA. J was trimmed by 3 bases and V by 4 bases; bases with no gene match: 3. CDR3 sequence: CSVVLAGGIYNEQFF. In nucleotides, the CDR3 is TGCAGCGTTGTACTAGCGGGAGGGATCTACAATGAGCAGTTCTTC.

Only a few counts were recorded for this clonotype. CDR3 sequence (DNA): TGTGCCAGTAATCAGATCTCTGGGGCCAACGTCCTGACTTTC. Its protein product is CASNQISGANVLTF. The rearrangement uses TRBV19 and TRBJ2-6, with D unclear. The germline V and J ends were trimmed by 7 bases and 0 bases, with 7 bases remaining between them. Germline CDR1 LNHDA, CDR2 SQIVND (reference sequence). The CDR3 spans 14 residues.

This clonotype was found a few times. The chain links TRBV5-1 to TRBJ1-5, with TRBD1 identical over 7 bases. CDR1 is SGHRS, CDR2 YFSETQ, per germline. This CDR3 has 14 amino acids. The trim removed 3 bases at V and 5 bases at J, leaving 5 bases unmatched. For the CDR3, the DNA is TGCGCCAGCAGCTGGACAGGCTATGATCAGCCCCAGCATTTT. Its protein is CASSWTGYDQPQHF.

In this sample, this clonotype turned up a few times. This chain connects TRBV5-6 to TRBJ1-2, with a weak D call TRBD1 (5 bases). Germline V CDR1 and CDR2: SGHDT, YYEEEE. The CDR3 spans 13 residues. V was clipped by 0 bases and J by 6 bases, with 9 bases between them. The CDR3 here is CASSLGQMHGYTF. CDR3 nucleotides: TGTGCCAGCAGCTTGGGACAGATGCATGGCTACACCTTC.

This clonotype turned up a few times. The gene calls are TRBV7-9 and TRBJ2-1; the match to TRBD2 covers 8 bases. The CDR3 has 20 amino acids. Per the germline V gene, CDR1 is SEHNR and CDR2 is FQNEAQ (reference sequence). V was clipped by 1 base and J by 0 bases; unmatched bases: 14. CDR3 nucleotides: TGTGCCAGCAGCTTAGGGGGGTCGGGGTTAGCGGGACTCTCCTACAATGAGCAGTTCTTC. It encodes CASSLGGSGLAGLSYNEQFF.

In its sample, this clonotype was seen a few times. This chain uses TRBV29-1 with TRBJ1-1, with a weak D call TRBD1 (5 bases). CDR1 is SQVTM and CDR2 is ANQGSEA in the germline V gene. The V and J ends lost 3 bases and 6 bases respectively, with 14 bases between them. CDR3 size: 13 residues. The CDR3 here is CSVEKGQGSEAFF. The CDR3 nucleotides are TGCAGCGTTGAGAAAGGTCAGGGTTCTGAAGCTTTCTTT.

This CDR3 is CASMVWTAMNTEAFF. Here the CDR3 DNA reads TGTGCCAGCATGGTCTGGACAGCGATGAACACTGAAGCTTTCTTT. This chain joins TRBV27 and TRBJ1-1; TRBD1 might be the D (6 bases). CDR1 and CDR2 (germline): MNHEY, SMNVEV (reference sequence). The CDR3 has 15 residues. With 7 bases removed from V and 0 bases from J, the gap between germline ends came to 15 bases.

This clonotype showed up just a few times. The chain employs TRBV20-1 and TRBJ2-4; 14 positions match TRBD2. V shed 3 bases and J 8 bases; nucleotides not matched to a gene: 6. The germline gives CDR1 DFQATT, CDR2 SNEGSKA (reference sequence). This CDR3 region has 15 residues. The CDR3 here is CSARGLAGESDIQYF. In nucleotides, the CDR3 is TGCAGTGCTAGGGGACTAGCGGGAGAGTCGGACATTCAGTACTTC.

The chain joins TRBV20-1 to TRBJ2-1; 8 bases line up with TRBD2. J lost 8 bases, V lost 4 bases, and 13 bases had no gene match. Per germline, CDR1 DFQATT and CDR2 SNEGSKA (reference sequence). The length of the CDR3 is 15 residues. The CDR3 protein is CSANLGAGGGDEQFF. The DNA for the CDR3 is TGCAGTGCTAACCTGGGGGCGGGAGGCGGCGATGAGCAGTTCTTC.

In its sample, this clonotype was seen once. Written as DNA, the CDR3 is TGTGCCAGCAGCCAAGGTCCCCTTAGCGGGACTAGCGGCGGGGCACGCAATGAGCAGTTCTTC. Its translation: CASSQGPLSGTSGGARNEQFF. This chain connects TRBV14 to TRBJ2-1; 11 bases match TRBD2. Per germline, CDR1 SGHDN and CDR2 FVKESK. The CDR3 contains 21 residues. With V trimmed by 1 base and J by 6 bases, 20 bases remained unmatched.

The chain links TRBV29-1 to TRBJ2-5, with D possibly being TRBD2 (7 bases). V lost 2 bases, J lost 5 bases, and 12 bases lay in between. The length of the CDR3 is 13 residues. The germline gives CDR1 SQVTM, CDR2 ANQGSEA. CDR3 DNA: TGCAGCGTTGAACCAGGGAGGGGGGAGACCCAGTACTTC. This gives the protein CSVEPGRGETQYF.